The 4 T cell receptor beta chains below come from one sample, sequenced in a study of blood T cell repertoires in COVID-19. Clones were read by immunoSEQ multiplex PCR, and TCRdb kept only the in-frame ones, dropping some. The sample consists of under 250,000 clones, around 79% of them appearing once. The sample was peripheral blood. These receptors came from a woman between 40 and 55 years old with COVID-19, enrolled during active disease.

The V call is TRBV5-1, the J call TRBJ1-1, with TRBD1 as a possible D gene (6 bases). Germline V gives CDR1 SGHRS, CDR2 YFSETQ. V was clipped by 5 bases and J by 3 bases, with 8 bases between them. The CDR3 spans 12 residues. In DNA form, the CDR3 reads TGCGCCAGCAGTGAGGGGGACACTGAAGCTTTCTTT. Amino acids: CASSEGDTEAFF. Complete variable domain (other parts from reference TRBV5-1 and TRBJ1-1): KAGVTQTPRYLIKTRGQQVTLSCSPISGHRSVSWYQQTPGQGLQFLFEYFSETQRNKGNFPGRFSGRQFSNSRSEMNVSTLELGDSALYLCASSEGDTEAFFGQGTRLTVV.

This CDR3 is CASLGGGYEQYF. CDR3 nucleotide sequence: TGTGCCAGCTTGGGCGGGGGGTACGAGCAGTACTTC. The chain carries TRBV2 and TRBJ2-7, with 8 bases identical to TRBD2. Trimming took 8 bases from V and 4 from J; bases not matched to a gene: 4. This CDR3 contains 12 residues. Germline-derived CDR1 and CDR2 are SNHLY and FYNNEI.

J is TRBJ1-2 and V is TRBV7-9; D remains ambiguous. The CDR3 is made up of 15 amino acids. In germline, CDR1 is SEHNR, CDR2 FQNEAQ (reference sequence). V was clipped by 5 bases and J by 0 bases, with 13 bases between them. The CDR3 nucleotides are TGTGCCAGCAGCCTAGAGCTCGGGACTAACTATGGCTACACCTTC. It encodes CASSLELGTNYGYTF.

This clone has only a few counts. The chain is built from TRBV6-5 and TRBJ2-4; TRBD1 aligns across 9 bases. J lost 11 bases, V lost 2 bases, and 4 bases had no gene match. Germline CDR1 and CDR2: MNHEY and SVGAGI. This CDR3 is built from 13 residues. The DNA for the CDR3 is TGTGCCAGCAGTTACAAGGGACAGGGTGTTCAGTACTTC. It yields the protein CASSYKGQGVQYF.